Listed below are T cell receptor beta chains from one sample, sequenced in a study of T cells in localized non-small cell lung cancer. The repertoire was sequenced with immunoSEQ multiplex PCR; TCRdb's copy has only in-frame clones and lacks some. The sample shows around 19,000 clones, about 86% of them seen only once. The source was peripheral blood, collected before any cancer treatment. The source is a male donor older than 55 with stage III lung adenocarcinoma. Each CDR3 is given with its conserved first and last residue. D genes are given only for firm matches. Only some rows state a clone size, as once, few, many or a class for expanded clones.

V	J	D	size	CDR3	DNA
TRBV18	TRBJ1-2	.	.	CASSLGPTNYGYTF	TGTGCCAGCTCACTAGGTCCCACCAACTATGGCTACACCTTC
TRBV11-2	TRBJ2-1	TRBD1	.	CASSIRTGEENEQFF	TGTGCCAGCAGCATCAGGACAGGGGAGGAGAATGAGCAGTTCTTC
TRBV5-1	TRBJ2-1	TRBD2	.	CASFSNPLTSGGYNEQFF	TGCGCCAGCTTTAGCAACCCCTTGACTAGCGGGGGGTACAATGAGCAGTTCTTC
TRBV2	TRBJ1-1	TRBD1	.	CASNIGQGLEAFF	TGTGCCAGCAATATCGGACAGGGCCTTGAAGCTTTCTTT
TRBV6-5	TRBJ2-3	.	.	CASRTPSTDTQYF	TGTGCCAGCAGGACCCCTTCGACAGATACGCAGTATTTT
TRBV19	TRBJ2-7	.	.	CASSAPGPAGTYEQYF	TGTGCCAGTAGTGCCCCTGGCCCAGCGGGTACCTACGAGCAGTACTTC
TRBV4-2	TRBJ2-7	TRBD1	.	CASSQSDRAYEQYF	TGTGCCAGCAGCCAATCGGACAGGGCGTACGAGCAGTACTTC
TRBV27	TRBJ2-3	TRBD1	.	CASGSDREVSEYF	TGTGCCAGCGGCTCTGACAGGGAAGTTTCGGAGTATTTT
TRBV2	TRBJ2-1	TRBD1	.	CASSPDRGQFF	TGTGCCAGCAGTCCGGACAGGGGGCAGTTCTTC
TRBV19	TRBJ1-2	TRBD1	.	CASSPGQGDYGYTF	TGTGCCAGTAGTCCCGGACAGGGGGACTATGGCTACACCTTC
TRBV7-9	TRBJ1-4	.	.	CASSSRMDLSNEKLFF	TGTGCCAGCAGCTCCAGAATGGACCTTTCGAATGAAAAACTGTTTTTT
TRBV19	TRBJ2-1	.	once	CASSIGVPLGYNEQFF	TGTGCCAGTAGTATTGGGGTTCCATTGGGCTACAATGAGCAGTTCTTC
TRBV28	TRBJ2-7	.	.	CASSLGGTDEVVPYEQYF	TGTGCCAGCAGTTTAGGGGGGACAGACGAAGTCGTCCCCTACGAGCAGTACTTC
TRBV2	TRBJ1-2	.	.	CASINRLYGYTF	TGTGCCAGCATCAACAGGCTCTATGGCTACACCTTC
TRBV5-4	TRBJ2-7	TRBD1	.	CASSTGTVKSYEQYF	TGTGCCAGCAGCACCGGGACAGTGAAATCCTACGAGCAGTACTTC
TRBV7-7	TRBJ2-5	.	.	CASSLRGRLGETQYF	TGTGCTAGCAGCTTAAGGGGCAGGTTAGGTGAGACCCAGTACTTC
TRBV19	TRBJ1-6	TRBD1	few	CASSLGRQGNSPLHF	TGTGCCAGTAGCCTCGGAAGACAGGGCAATTCACCCCTCCACTTT